The 9 T cell receptor beta chains reported below all come from one sample, sequenced in a study of beta chain features in type 1 diabetes. Study-level findings and limits: Shorter TCRB CDR3s, moderately but significantly so, marked every one of the four CD4+ subsets in Type 1 diabetes patients.

Their target antigens are unknown. Reverse transcribing all isolated RNA meant expressed TCRB transcripts were sequenced. Assay: immunoSEQ multiplex PCR; the TCRdb copy retains only in-frame clones and omits some. The sample comprises around 150,000 clones, about 63% of which are singletons, and around 0.08% rests with the top ten. Material: naive CD4+ T cells from blood. The receptors shown here come from a young man with type 1 diabetes.

This clone was counted only a few times. V usage is TRBV30 and J usage is TRBJ1-5; the D is unclear. The CDR3 runs 13 residues. Between the trimmed V and J ends, which lost 3 bases and 3 bases, there was a span of 9 bases. Germline values: CDR1 GTSNPN, CDR2 SVGIG (reference sequence). CDR3 in amino acids: CAWSGVYNQPQHF. CDR3 in DNA: TGTGCCTGGAGCGGCGTTTACAATCAGCCCCAGCATTTT.

The V and J genes are TRBV9 and TRBJ2-5; D is possibly TRBD1 or TRBD2 (5 bases each). This CDR3 is 15 amino acids long. The V and J ends lost 0 bases and 0 bases respectively, with 9 bases between them. Germline V gives CDR1 SGDLS, CDR2 YYNGEE. Here the CDR3 DNA reads TGTGCCAGCAGCGTAGCCGGGACCAACCAAGAGACCCAGTACTTC. This translates into CASSVAGTNQETQYF.

The chain uses TRBV7-2 and TRBJ2-5; TRBD2 might be the D (5 bases). The germline gives CDR1 SGHTA, CDR2 FQGNSA. The V gene lost 3 bases and the J gene lost 7 bases, with 12 bases spanning the gap. The CDR3 sequence is 13 residues long. The CDR3, as DNA: TGTGCCAGCAGCTTCCGAGAGGGAGTGACCCAGTACTTC. Translation gives CASSFREGVTQYF. Full variable domain (outside the CDR3, taken from reference TRBV7-2 and TRBJ2-5): GAGVSQSPSNKVTEKGKDVELRCDPISGHTALYWYRQSLGQGLEFLIYFQGNSAPDKSGLPSDRFSAERTGGSVSTLTIQRTQQEDSAVYLCASSFREGVTQYFGPGTRLLVL.

The chain employs TRBV7-2 and TRBJ2-5, with TRBD2 matching 9 bases. Germline assignment: CDR1 SGHTA and CDR2 FQGNSA. The CDR3 runs 14 residues. After removal of 6 bases from V and 5 bases from J, the junction contained 7 bases not matched to a gene. The CDR3 is CASRSPGLAETQYF. CDR3 bases: TGTGCCAGCAGGTCTCCGGGACTAGCCGAGACCCAGTACTTC. Using reference TRBV7-2 and TRBJ2-5 for the parts outside the CDR3, the full variable domain is GAGVSQSPSNKVTEKGKDVELRCDPISGHTALYWYRQSLGQGLEFLIYFQGNSAPDKSGLPSDRFSAERTGGSVSTLTIQRTQQEDSAVYLCASRSPGLAETQYFGPGTRLLVL.

This rearrangement joins TRBV7-2 to TRBJ2-5; D is undetermined. The ends were cut back, 3 bases at V and 4 bases at J, with 9 bases in the middle. CDR1 SGHTA and CDR2 FQGNSA come from the germline V gene. This CDR3 spans 13 amino acids. Here the CDR3 reads CASSLAGVETQYF. The CDR3 nucleotides read TGTGCCAGCAGCTTGGCTGGGGTAGAGACCCAGTACTTC.

The chain carries TRBV25-1 and TRBJ1-2; 7 bases agree with TRBD1. The V gene's germline CDR1 is MGHDK and CDR2 SYGVNS. The CDR3 covers 13 residues. V was clipped by 3 bases and J by 8 bases; unmatched bases: 6. This CDR3 is CASSDQQGRGYTF. The DNA of the CDR3 is TGTGCCAGCAGTGATCAACAGGGGCGAGGCTACACCTTC.

The chain is built from TRBV30 and TRBJ2-7, with 7 bases identical to TRBD1. Germline assignment: CDR1 GTSNPN and CDR2 SVGIG (reference sequence). With V trimmed by 2 bases and J by 2 bases, 6 bases remained unmatched. The CDR3 extends over 14 amino acids. The CDR3 region is CAWSLTGDPYEQYF. The CDR3, as DNA: TGTGCCTGGAGTTTAACAGGGGACCCCTACGAGCAGTACTTC.

V gene TRBV15 combines with J gene TRBJ1-6; possible D gene TRBD1, 6 bases. CDR1 and CDR2 from the germline V gene are LNHNV and YYDKDF (reference sequence). Trimming removed 2 bases from V and 8 bases from J, with 7 bases in between. This CDR3 spans 13 amino acids. The CDR3 nucleotides read TGTGCCACCAGCAGATCAGGGGATTCACCCCTCCACTTT. This encodes CATSRSGDSPLHF.

The V and J genes are TRBV7-2 and TRBJ2-7, with 7 bases aligning to TRBD1. The CDR3 length is 16 residues. The trim removed 2 bases at V and 0 bases at J, leaving 7 bases unmatched. Germline V gene sequence: CDR1 SGHTA, CDR2 FQGNSA. CDR3 DNA: TGTGCCAGCAGCTTAACGGGGACAGCAACCTCCTACGAGCAGTACTTC. Translating gives CASSLTGTATSYEQYF.